This paragraph covers one TCR beta chain sequence. In its sample, this clone was seen once. Its antigen is still unknown. Base qualities are missing; no much larger clone stands one base away. The entry originates in a study of blood T cell repertoires in COVID-19 (dated by TCRdb to about 2020). In terms of the full investigation: Samples covering the acute and convalescent phases of COVID-19 were provided by collaborators in the United States, Italy and Spain. The material from the prospective study consisted of cDNA or gDNA derived from T cells, B-cell-depleted T cells, or PBMCs. The repertoires were released in a freely available public database intended as a resource for research on the immune response to SARS-CoV-2. Samples were obtained from the ongoing ImmuneRACE study (first 160 participants) and from 1,200 or so subjects provided by 6 global collaborators. HLA class I and class II types, where available, came from metadata supplied by the sample provider rather than from assay-based typing. The dataset comprised deeply sampled blood TCRbeta repertoires from subjects exposed to, actively infected with, or recovered from COVID-19. A de-identified subject ID, COVID-19 status, age in years and sex were almost always included in the sample metadata. The paper's findings and limits, for the study overall: Clinical and demographic metadata were provided uncurated, with the amount varying by source and participant.

Samples from volunteer blood donors who had recovered from COVID-19 were contributed by a second Seattle source. Each collaborating institution followed its own protocols to collect whole blood in K2EDTA tubes. For TCRbeta analysis, collaborators shipped samples as frozen whole blood, isolated PBMCs, or DNA extracted from either of those sample types. TCRbeta CDR3 regions were amplified from genomic DNA using the immunoSEQ Assay, a bias-controlled multiplex PCR. The authors' analysis ran thus. Within the assay, amplification of reference gene primers was used to estimate how many nucleated cells each sample contained. To quantify the absolute abundance of each unique TCRbeta CDR3 rearrangement, sequence reads were collapsed and filtered. Productive Simpson clonality was computed per sample as the square root of Simpson's diversity index over productive rearrangements. TCRdb carries this immuneACCESS record with in-frame sequences only. Its versions omit some clonotypes, under half of them owing to an unresolved V gene in the studies checked, with the rest unexplained. That table is the source of V, J and clone size, and D and trimming were worked out from the DNA. Counted in this sample were 200,000 to 250,000 clones; 70% to 90% of them appeared once. The ten largest clones capture approximately 12% of the sample.

For CDR1 and CDR2, the germline V gene (reference sequence) lists PRHDT and FYEKMQ. V loses 7 bases, J loses 0 bases, and the germline ends lie 13 bases apart. There are 14 amino acids in the CDR3, from cysteine to phenylalanine inclusive. Only CDR3 DNA is held: 42 bases, read in frame from base 1. This clonotype was obtained from a young woman who had recovered from COVID-19. The sequenced sample was peripheral blood. The rearrangement combines TRBV13 with TRBJ2-7; TRBD1 might be the D gene, on 6 matching bases. CDR3 region: CASMRQESSYEQYF. Here is the DNA: TGTGCCAGCATGCGACAGGAGAGCTCCTACGAGCAGTACTTC.